These T cell receptor beta chains were read from a single sample in a study of shared clonotypes between healthy human individuals. Clones were read by immunoSEQ multiplex PCR, and TCRdb kept only the in-frame ones, dropping some. The data show about 2 million clones, with 85% to 95% seen just once and approximately 1.2% held by the top ten. Sequencing was performed on naive CD8+ T cells sorted from blood. Source of these receptors: a man aged 18 to 30 in good health. CDR3s leave out the opening cysteine and the closing phenylalanine or tryptophan. The order of the fields is J gene, D gene, V gene, CDR3 protein. D genes are given only for firm matches.

J gene: TRBJ2-1
D gene: .
V gene: TRBV7-8
CDR3 protein: ASSAPGLLWGSEQF

J gene: TRBJ1-2
D gene: .
V gene: TRBV4-3
CDR3 protein: ASSLIWDTRNYGYT

J gene: TRBJ2-7
D gene: .
V gene: TRBV14
CDR3 protein: ASSLGQFYEQY

J gene: TRBJ2-7
D gene: TRBD1
V gene: TRBV7-9
CDR3 protein: ASSLRLGQVYYEQY

J gene: TRBJ2-7
D gene: TRBD1
V gene: TRBV4-1
CDR3 protein: ASSPRDSLYEQY

J gene: TRBJ2-3
D gene: TRBD2
V gene: TRBV6-1
CDR3 protein: AGHPLAASTDTQY

J gene: TRBJ1-2
D gene: .
V gene: TRBV6-4
CDR3 protein: ASSEGGNYGYT

J gene: TRBJ2-3
D gene: .
V gene: TRBV27
CDR3 protein: ASSLLPLTPSTDTQY

J gene: TRBJ2-3
D gene: TRBD1
V gene: TRBV28
CDR3 protein: AISGGGTDTQY

J gene: TRBJ2-3
D gene: TRBD2
V gene: TRBV30
CDR3 protein: AWSPAGGDTQY

J gene: TRBJ1-5
D gene: .
V gene: TRBV6-1
CDR3 protein: ASNWGGGDQPQH

J gene: TRBJ2-1
D gene: TRBD1
V gene: TRBV2
CDR3 protein: AAWGTGEYNEQF

J gene: TRBJ2-7
D gene: .
V gene: TRBV27
CDR3 protein: ASSLSGPHEQY

J gene: TRBJ2-3
D gene: .
V gene: TRBV27
CDR3 protein: ASRQGSRHSDTQY

J gene: TRBJ1-6
D gene: .
V gene: TRBV9
CDR3 protein: ASSPGGTPYNSPLH

J gene: TRBJ1-1
D gene: TRBD1
V gene: TRBV6-6
CDR3 protein: ASSLGQGSTEAF

J gene: TRBJ2-3
D gene: .
V gene: TRBV11-2
CDR3 protein: ASSYHLTDTQY

J gene: TRBJ2-1
D gene: TRBD2
V gene: TRBV12-5
CDR3 protein: ASGPPTSGPYNEQF

J gene: TRBJ2-7
D gene: TRBD1
V gene: TRBV4-1
CDR3 protein: ASSQDQGTGGREQY

J gene: TRBJ2-3
D gene: TRBD1
V gene: TRBV6-5
CDR3 protein: ASSGTGEDTQY

J gene: TRBJ2-2
D gene: .
V gene: TRBV10-2
CDR3 protein: ALSPNTGELF

J gene: TRBJ2-7
D gene: TRBD1
V gene: TRBV11-2
CDR3 protein: ASSYGQGWPYEQY

J gene: TRBJ2-7
D gene: TRBD2
V gene: TRBV2
CDR3 protein: ASSEGRGGGYEQY

J gene: TRBJ2-5
D gene: TRBD2
V gene: TRBV7-9
CDR3 protein: ASSPPGLAWETQY

J gene: TRBJ2-1
D gene: .
V gene: TRBV18
CDR3 protein: ASSPLADNEQF

J gene: TRBJ2-7
D gene: TRBD2
V gene: TRBV4-3
CDR3 protein: ASSQSRTSGTYEQY

J gene: TRBJ1-2
D gene: .
V gene: TRBV13
CDR3 protein: ASSLGFELGYRGYT

J gene: TRBJ2-1
D gene: .
V gene: TRBV29-1
CDR3 protein: SESYNEQF

J gene: TRBJ2-3
D gene: TRBD2
V gene: TRBV4-2
CDR3 protein: ASSRASGGSTDTQY

J gene: TRBJ1-1
D gene: .
V gene: TRBV7-2
CDR3 protein: ASSLGPYNTEAF

J gene: TRBJ1-5
D gene: .
V gene: TRBV28
CDR3 protein: ASRSSRDNSNQPQH

J gene: TRBJ2-5
D gene: TRBD2
V gene: TRBV7-8
CDR3 protein: ASSSSGTQETQY

J gene: TRBJ2-7
D gene: .
V gene: TRBV6-1
CDR3 protein: ASSDFYEQY

J gene: TRBJ2-2
D gene: .
V gene: TRBV30
CDR3 protein: AWSTGNTGELF

J gene: TRBJ2-5
D gene: .
V gene: TRBV9
CDR3 protein: ASSVTKTLEQQETQY

J gene: TRBJ2-2
D gene: .
V gene: TRBV5-6
CDR3 protein: ASSSTWGPNTGELF

J gene: TRBJ2-1
D gene: .
V gene: TRBV5-1
CDR3 protein: ASSLNSLSYNEQF

J gene: TRBJ2-3
D gene: TRBD2
V gene: TRBV7-6
CDR3 protein: ASSLVTSGIPQGTQY

J gene: TRBJ1-4
D gene: .
V gene: TRBV15
CDR3 protein: ATSGWVGEKLF

J gene: TRBJ2-7
D gene: TRBD2
V gene: TRBV7-9
CDR3 protein: ASSSGLAGRSSYEQY

J gene: TRBJ2-2
D gene: .
V gene: TRBV7-8
CDR3 protein: ASSLVVGEGSGELF

J gene: TRBJ1-1
D gene: TRBD1
V gene: TRBV29-1
CDR3 protein: SLVGQGDTEAF

J gene: TRBJ1-2
D gene: TRBD1
V gene: TRBV5-1
CDR3 protein: ASSLEGGAGYGYT

J gene: TRBJ2-7
D gene: .
V gene: TRBV7-9
CDR3 protein: ASSFGPSGVTEEQY

J gene: TRBJ2-7
D gene: TRBD1
V gene: TRBV7-9
CDR3 protein: ASSSGQGHYEQY

J gene: TRBJ2-7
D gene: TRBD1
V gene: TRBV19
CDR3 protein: ASSMGQGSYEQY